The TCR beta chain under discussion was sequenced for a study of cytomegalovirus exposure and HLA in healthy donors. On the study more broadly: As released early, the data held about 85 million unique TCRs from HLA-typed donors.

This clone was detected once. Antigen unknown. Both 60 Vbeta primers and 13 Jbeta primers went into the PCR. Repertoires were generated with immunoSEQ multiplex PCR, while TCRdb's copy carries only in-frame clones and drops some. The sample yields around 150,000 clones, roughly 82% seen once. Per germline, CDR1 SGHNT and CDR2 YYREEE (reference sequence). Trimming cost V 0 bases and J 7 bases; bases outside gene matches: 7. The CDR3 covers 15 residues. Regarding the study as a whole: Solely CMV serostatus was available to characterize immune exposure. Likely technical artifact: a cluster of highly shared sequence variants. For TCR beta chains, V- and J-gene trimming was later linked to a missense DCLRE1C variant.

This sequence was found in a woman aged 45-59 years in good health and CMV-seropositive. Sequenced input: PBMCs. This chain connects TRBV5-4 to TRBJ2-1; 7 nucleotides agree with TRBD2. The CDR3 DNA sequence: TGTGCCAGCAGCTTGGTCGGCGGGGAGGGGAATGAGCAGTTCTTC. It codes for CASSLVGGEGNEQFF.